This entry lists 21 T cell receptor beta chains sequenced from one sample in a study of graft-versus-host responses after intestinal transplantation. Profiling relied on immunoSEQ multiplex PCR, and the TCRdb table lists in-frame clones only, not all of them. The table shows some 70,000 clones, with around 86% occurring only once. Their recognized antigens are unknown. Source: unstimulated CD8+ T cells sorted from spleen or lymph node cells, taken before transplant. Source of these receptors: a human donor who was the organ donor for an intestinal transplant.

V gene TRBV29-1 combines with J gene TRBJ2-2; D assignment may be TRBD1 or TRBD2 (5 bases each). This CDR3 is 14 amino acids long. The ends were cut back, 7 bases at V and 0 bases at J, with 12 bases in the middle. Germline V gene sequence: CDR1 SQVTM, CDR2 ANQGSEA. CDR3 in amino acids: CSGGWTTNTGELFF. The CDR3 nucleotides are TGCAGCGGGGGGTGGACAACGAACACCGGGGAGCTGTTTTTT.

The genes are TRBV5-6 and TRBJ2-1; 7 nucleotides match TRBD1. Germline CDR1 reads SGHDT; CDR2 reads YYEEEE. The V and J ends lost 1 base and 12 bases, in that order; junction bases with no gene match: 4. The CDR3 sequence is 12 residues long. The CDR3 reads CASSLPRDRQFF. CDR3 DNA sequence: TGTGCCAGCAGCTTGCCCCGGGACAGGCAGTTCTTC.

The chain couples TRBV7-9 to TRBJ2-7, with TRBD1 as a possible D gene (6 bases). Trimming shortened V by 5 bases and J by 3 bases, and 11 bases separated the two germline ends. Germline values: CDR1 SEHNR, CDR2 FQNEAQ (reference sequence). The CDR3 length is 13 residues. CDR3 nucleotide sequence: TGTGCCAGCAGCGGAAAACAGGGCTACGAGCAGTACTTC. This sequence encodes CASSGKQGYEQYF.

The CDR3 DNA reads as TGCGCCAGCAGCTTTTCTCCGCGCCTCAATTCACCCCTCCACTTT. Translated, it gives CASSFSPRLNSPLHF. The chain has TRBV5-1 and TRBJ1-6, with no clear D. V lost 2 bases and J 7 bases, leaving 13 bases between the germline ends. This CDR3 contains 15 residues. Germline V gene lookup returns CDR1 SGHRS and CDR2 YFSETQ.

J is TRBJ2-7 and V is TRBV6-6; the D call may be TRBD1 or TRBD2 (5 bases each). The V end was cut by 4 bases, the J end by 6 bases, with 13 bases between. Per the germline V gene, CDR1 is MNHNY and CDR2 is SVGAGI (reference sequence). The CDR3 length is 13 residues. In DNA form, the CDR3 reads TGTGCCAGCAGTTTTGCGAGGGGAGTCGAGCAGTACTTC. Its protein is CASSFARGVEQYF.

V and J are TRBV25-1 and TRBJ1-1; maybe TRBD1 (5 bases). Trimming left V 3 bases short and J 4 bases short, with 9 bases between. The CDR3 extends over 13 amino acids. The germline V gene has CDR1 MGHDK and CDR2 SYGVNS. The CDR3 loop is CASSDGTPTEAFF. The CDR3 nucleotides read TGTGCCAGCAGTGACGGGACCCCCACTGAAGCTTTCTTT. Filled out from reference TRBV25-1 and TRBJ1-1, the complete variable domain reads EADIYQTPRYLVIGTGKKITLECSQTMGHDKMYWYQQDPGMELHLIHYSYGVNSTEKGDLSSESTVSRIRTEHFPLTLESARPSHTSQYLCASSDGTPTEAFFGQGTRLTVV.

The rearrangement links TRBV28 to TRBJ1-6; a weak D match, TRBD1 (6 bases). Germline-derived CDR1 and CDR2 are MDHEN and SYDVKM. This CDR3 comprises 16 residues. Trimming left V 5 bases short and J 6 bases short, with 17 bases between. DNA for the CDR3: TGTGCCAGCAGTCCTATCGGGGGGACAAGTAATTCACCCCTCCACTTT. Its protein is CASSPIGGTSNSPLHF.

CDR3 sequence: CASSLGTGELFF. The CDR3 region has the DNA TGTGCCAGCAGCTTAGGTACCGGGGAGCTGTTTTTT. The chain carries TRBV7-6 and TRBJ2-2; no clear D. The V and J ends lost 1 base and 5 bases respectively, with 2 bases between them. The germline V gene has CDR1 SGHVS and CDR2 FNYEAQ. The CDR3 length is 12 residues.

The CDR3 DNA sequence: TGTGCCAGCAGCCAAGTAGCGGGGGGGCAGAATGAGCAGTTCTTC. Amino acid sequence: CASSQVAGGQNEQFF. The chain has TRBV6-4 and TRBJ2-1; 11 bases fit TRBD2. With 6 bases clipped from V and 7 bases from J, the junction kept 8 bases outside the gene matches. This CDR3 spans 15 amino acids. CDR1 MRHNA and CDR2 SNTAGT come from the germline V gene.

About this clone itself: A read error may account for a junction end that differs from germline. The genes are TRBV4-1 and TRBJ1-2; D gene uncertain. Germline V gives CDR1 MGHRA, CDR2 YSYEKL. The CDR3 totals 16 residues. The CDR3 bases are TGCGCCAGCAGCTACCCGGAGATCACGGCTCCCTATGGCTACACTTTC. This gives the protein CASSYPEITAPYGYTF.

The chain combines TRBV28 with TRBJ2-2; 7 bases match TRBD1. This CDR3 is 16 amino acids long. V lost 5 bases to trimming and J lost 4 bases; unmatched junction nucleotides: 10. Per germline, CDR1 MDHEN and CDR2 SYDVKM. CDR3 bases: TGTGCCAGCAGTGACGGGACAGTCCGTAGCACCGGGGAGCTGTTTTTT. Translating gives CASSDGTVRSTGELFF.

The V gene is TRBV2, the J gene TRBJ2-2, with D perhaps matching TRBD2 (7 bases). V was cut by 11 bases and J by 6 bases, with 13 bases left in between. Germline values: CDR1 SNHLY, CDR2 FYNNEI. The CDR3 sequence is 12 residues long. CDR3 coding DNA: TGTGCCTATGGGGGGGCCCCCGGGGAGCTGTTTTTT. Encoded protein: CAYGGAPGELFF.

This clone has a single count. The chain carries TRBV2 and TRBJ2-3, with TRBD2 matching over 9 bases. CDR1 is SNHLY, CDR2 FYNNEI, per germline. Trimming at V came to 0 bases and at J to 0 bases, leaving 7 bases not matched to a gene. The CDR3 runs to 18 residues. CDR3 coding DNA: TGTGCCAGCAGTGAAGCGCTGAGCGGGGGGTTTAGCACAGATACGCAGTATTTT. This sequence encodes CASSEALSGGFSTDTQYF.

This clone was picked up a small number of times. The chain links TRBV6-5 to TRBJ1-5; D is ambiguous. V dropped 6 bases and J dropped 7 bases, with 10 bases sitting between them. The CDR3 has 12 residues. From germline, CDR1 is MNHEY and CDR2 SVGAGI. The CDR3 DNA reads as TGTGCCAGCAGGACCTTGGGGCAGCCCCAGCATTTT. It codes for CASRTLGQPQHF.

The chain combines TRBV28 with TRBJ1-1, with D maybe TRBD1 (6 bases). The V gene lost 8 bases and the J gene lost 11 bases, with 24 bases spanning the gap. The CDR3 is 14 residues long. In germline, CDR1 is MDHEN, CDR2 SYDVKM. CDR3 DNA: TGTGCCAGCCAGGGGTCGGGACCCCCAGGGGAGGCTTTCTTT. It codes for CASQGSGPPGEAFF.

The chain combines TRBV27 with TRBJ1-1; TRBD1 matches 8 bases. CDR1 and CDR2 (germline): MNHEY, SMNVEV (reference sequence). With V trimmed by 7 bases and J by 4 bases, 11 bases remained unmatched. The CDR3 runs to 15 residues. The CDR3 sequence is CASTPGQGLLTEAFF. Here the CDR3 DNA reads TGTGCCAGCACCCCAGGACAGGGCTTACTCACTGAAGCTTTCTTT.

The V gene is TRBV6-5, the J gene TRBJ1-5, with 7 nucleotides matching TRBD1. This CDR3 spans 14 amino acids. CDR1 and CDR2 from the germline V gene are MNHEY and SVGAGI. Trimming at V came to 7 bases and at J to 5 bases, leaving 8 bases not matched to a gene. The CDR3 sequence: CASIRDSLYQPQHF. The DNA for the CDR3 is TGTGCCAGCATCCGGGACAGCCTATATCAGCCCCAGCATTTT.

About this clone itself: One end of the junction varies from germline; a read error may be responsible. The chain joins TRBV6-6 to TRBJ1-5, with TRBD1 as a possible D gene (5 bases). From germline, CDR1 is MNHNY and CDR2 SVGAGI (reference sequence). This CDR3 comprises 14 residues. The CDR3 here is CASSNSGTPGGQHF. Written as DNA, the CDR3 is TGTGCCAGCAGTAACTCCGGGACCCCAGGAGGCCAGCATTTT.

In DNA form, the CDR3 reads TGTGCCAGCAGCCCAAGGACCGAGGTCTATGGCTACACCTTC. Residues: CASSPRTEVYGYTF. The chain is built from TRBV7-6 and TRBJ1-2; no reliable D call. Trimming cost V 5 bases and J 4 bases, with 14 bases left between them. The CDR3 sequence is 14 residues long. Germline V gene data show CDR1 as SGHVS and CDR2 as FNYEAQ.

This chain joins TRBV19 and TRBJ2-7; no clear D. The CDR3 runs 14 residues. Trimming removed 3 bases from V and 5 bases from J, with 14 bases in between. CDR1 LNHDA and CDR2 SQIVND come from the germline V gene (reference sequence). The CDR3 DNA sequence: TGTGCCAGTAGTATCGAAACGGATCCGGACGAGCAGTACTTC. Its translation is CASSIETDPDEQYF.

The rearrangement uses TRBV4-2 and TRBJ1-2; maybe TRBD1 (5 bases). The CDR3 covers 16 residues. Germline CDR1 LGHNA, CDR2 YNFKEQ. The germline V and J ends were trimmed by 5 bases and 5 bases, with 21 bases remaining between them. The CDR3 region is CASSTSRGRGVYGYTF. DNA for the CDR3: TGTGCCAGCAGCACCTCCCGTGGTAGGGGAGTGTATGGCTACACCTTC.